Listed below are T cell receptor beta chains from one sample, sequenced in a study of breast tumors, draining lymph nodes, adjacent tissues. TCRdb re-called the multiplex PCR reads through MiXCR, storing one row per CDR3 protein. This repertoire shows about 270,000 distinct CDR3 sequences, about 33% found once; its top ten account for roughly 1.2%. The sample consisted of axillary lymph node tissue. All receptors derive from a female donor with breast cancer. Some clones in this sample may be carry-over from other donors' samples. The CDR3 runs from the conserved cysteine through the conserved F or W. Each record gives: J gene, V gene, CDR3 protein.

TRBJ1-5	TRBV19	CASQRRENSNQPQHF
TRBJ2-5	TRBV5-1	CASSPHGDQETQYF
TRBJ2-1	TRBV7-6	CANTEAGGPNNEQFF
TRBJ2-1	TRBV25-1	CANNGPGQGIYNEQFF
TRBJ2-7	TRBV6-6	CASSHSTGRLWGAVYEQYF
TRBJ2-7	TRBV7-6	CASSLARGVRYEQHF
TRBJ2-3	TRBV20-1	CSGGSGGAGDSSTDTQYF
TRBJ2-2	TRBV5-1	CASSQSLLWGAPPGELFF
TRBJ2-3	TRBV5-1	CASSLTSSGPTDTQYF
TRBJ1-6	TRBV5-6	CASSTTYSPLHF
TRBJ2-4	TRBV10-3	CAGSGHRVPNIQYF
TRBJ2-5	TRBV3-1	CASSLLAGGLETQYF
TRBJ2-3	TRBV18	CASSPRQGTDTQYF
TRBJ2-1	TRBV15	CATSRDTGGPFHEQFF
TRBJ1-4	TRBV4-2	CASSQETGGRNPLLF
TRBJ1-2	TRBV14	CASSPPPGQVNDGYTF
TRBJ2-2	TRBV12-5	CASGWTGDTGELFF
TRBJ2-3	TRBV2	CASRRPGLNFTDTQYF
TRBJ1-2	TRBV20-1	CSARDRPGNGYTF
TRBJ1-2	TRBV27	CASSLQGFLGYTF
TRBJ2-3	TRBV12-3/TRBV12-4	CASSLLAGRDTQYF
TRBJ1-1	TRBV15	CATSKERQVEAFF
TRBJ2-5	TRBV6-1	CASGPRVQYF
TRBJ2-5	TRBV24-1	CATSAHDRDKTQYF
TRBJ2-3	TRBV11-2	CASSLAAAGTGQYF
TRBJ2-7	TRBV20-1	CSASVEGRVNEQYF
TRBJ2-5	TRBV18	CASSFGLGQETQYF
TRBJ2-2	TRBV30	CAWSRENTGELFF
TRBJ2-1	TRBV4-3	CASSQGPVSGLSYNEQFF
TRBJ2-1	TRBV7-9	CASSPDRLKGEQFF
TRBJ2-7	TRBV20-1	CSMTDTYEQYF
TRBJ1-2	TRBV29-1	CSVVWTGGVYGYTF
TRBJ1-2	TRBV29-1	CSVAQGQYGYTF
TRBJ2-5	TRBV3-1	CASMVRVAVKETQYF
TRBJ2-5	TRBV20-1	CSAHGQGKETQYF
TRBJ2-1	TRBV5-1	CASSASNEQFF
TRBJ2-3	TRBV29-1	CSGALAGNTDTQYF
TRBJ2-2	TRBV6-6	CASSFLSWIGGTVPNTGKLFF
TRBJ1-2	TRBV12-3/TRBV12-4	CASSTRRESGGYTF
TRBJ2-1	TRBV10-3	CAISGGGYNEQFF
TRBJ2-5	TRBV20-1	CSARDPRLAKETQYF
TRBJ2-1	TRBV6-5	CASRSARNEQFF
TRBJ1-1	TRBV7-2	CASSSTGYTEAFF
TRBJ1-6	TRBV5-8	CASSPDRERSPLHF
TRBJ2-3	TRBV12-3/TRBV12-4	CASSPKDTQYF
TRBJ2-3	TRBV7-9	CAGRGEAGGYDTQYF
TRBJ1-2	TRBV10-3	CAISEAVAEDGYTF
TRBJ1-2	TRBV11-2	CASRGRSYGYTF
TRBJ1-3	TRBV6-1	CASSEAVSAVENTIYF
TRBJ2-7	TRBV7-2	CASSSLLAGGPYGQYF
TRBJ1-3	TRBV30	CAWSGSGNTIYF
TRBJ2-3	TRBV6-1	CASVGLAGRFPDTQYF
TRBJ2-3	TRBV20-1	CSASTPRSGSGDTQYF
TRBJ2-3	TRBV6-2/TRBV6-3	CASRHHSGITDTQYF